The next 12 T cell receptor beta chains were all read from a single sample in a study of tissue T cells after allogeneic stem cell transplantation. The assay was immunoSEQ multiplex PCR, and TCRdb's table has in-frame clones only and misses some. Among 1,600 or so clones listed, 85% were seen once. Sequenced here: liver tissue, sampled at autopsy. The receptors stem from a male patient over 55 with steroid-refractory graft-versus-host disease after an allogeneic stem cell transplant. T cells may partly derive from the graft donor.

The rearrangement joins TRBV7-2 to TRBJ1-2, with TRBD1 identical over 7 bases. V trimming: 3 bases; J trimming: 0 bases; junction bases outside the gene matches: 4. CDR1 SGHTA and CDR2 FQGNSA come from the germline V gene. This CDR3 contains 15 residues. The CDR3 DNA sequence: TGTGCCAGCAGCTTCTTGGGACAGCCTAACTATGGCTACACCTTC. As protein: CASSFLGQPNYGYTF.

This clone was recorded a few times. Within the sample, other DNA sequences also encode this same CDR3. The V call is TRBV7-6, the J call TRBJ2-2; 9 positions match TRBD1. The V gene end was trimmed by 5 bases and the J gene end by 7 bases; junction bases not matched to a gene: 5. CDR3 length: 14 residues. Germline CDR1 SGHVS, CDR2 FNYEAQ. The CDR3 here is CASSPQGAGGELFF. The DNA for the CDR3 is TGTGCCAGCAGCCCACAGGGGGCTGGCGGGGAGCTGTTTTTT.

This clone appeared a single time. V and J are TRBV18 and TRBJ1-3; D gene uncertain. Germline V lookup: CDR1 KGHSH, CDR2 LQKENI. Trimming removed 2 bases at V and 0 bases at J, with 11 bases between. There are 16 residues in the CDR3. CDR3 amino acids: CASSPNSPASGNTIYF. The CDR3 coding sequence is TGTGCCAGCTCACCAAACAGCCCAGCCTCTGGAAACACCATATATTTT.

The chain recombines TRBV2 with TRBJ2-3, with 10 bases lining up with TRBD2. Unmatched junction bases numbered 1, after V lost 0 bases and J lost 4 bases. The CDR3 runs to 15 residues. CDR1 and CDR2 (germline): SNHLY, FYNNEI. CDR3 bases: TGTGCCAGCAGTGAAGCGGGACTAGCGTCAGATACGCAGTATTTT. Its protein product is CASSEAGLASDTQYF.

This clone was counted once. The chain recombines TRBV9 with TRBJ2-5, with D possibly matching TRBD1 (6 bases). The CDR3 has 16 amino acids. Germline V gene lookup returns CDR1 SGDLS and CDR2 YYNGEE. V lost 0 bases and J lost 1, with 13 bases in between. The CDR3 spells CASSVGTEGLQETQYF. Here the CDR3 DNA reads TGTGCCAGCAGCGTAGGGACAGAAGGACTCCAAGAGACCCAGTACTTC. Together with reference TRBV9 and TRBJ2-5, the CDR3 gives the full variable domain: DSGVTQTPKHLITATGQRVTLRCSPRSGDLSVYWYQQSLDQGLQFLIQYYNGEERAKGNILERFSAQQFPDLHSELNLSSLELGDSALYFCASSVGTEGLQETQYFGPGTRLLVL.

CDR3 in amino acids: CASSLSRGAEKLFF. CDR3 sequence (DNA): TGCGCCAGCAGCTTGTCCAGGGGTGCGGAAAAACTGTTTTTT. This rearrangement joins TRBV5-1 to TRBJ1-4; tentative D call: TRBD1 (6 bases). Germline V gives CDR1 SGHRS, CDR2 YFSETQ. The CDR3 runs 14 residues. V lost 1 base and J 8 bases, leaving 12 bases between the germline ends.

This chain uses TRBV6-2 or TRBV6-3 with TRBJ2-5; 8 bases fit TRBD1. Unmatched junction bases numbered 7, after V lost 5 bases and J lost 2 bases. The CDR3 has 15 residues. Germline V CDR1 and CDR2: MNHEY, SVGEGT. CDR3 loop: CASSLLDREQETQYF. CDR3 coding DNA: TGTGCCAGCAGTCTGCTGGACAGGGAACAAGAGACCCAGTACTTC.

This clone was detected a few times. The rearrangement joins TRBV6-5 to TRBJ2-1; D gene uncertain. This CDR3 has 14 amino acids. CDR1 MNHEY and CDR2 SVGAGI come from the germline V gene. V was pared by 6 bases and J by 8 bases, with 17 bases between. Written as DNA, the CDR3 is TGTGCCAGCAGCCCGGTTGGGATAAGCGATGAGCAGTTCTTC. Encoded protein: CASSPVGISDEQFF.

The chain combines TRBV27 with TRBJ1-6; D is perhaps TRBD1 (5 bases). This CDR3 spans 15 amino acids. V was pared by 1 base and J by 9 bases, with 13 bases between. Germline V lookup: CDR1 MNHEY, CDR2 SMNVEV (reference sequence). CDR3 protein: CASSLWRGSSSPLHF. CDR3 sequence (DNA): TGTGCCAGCAGTTTATGGAGGGGATCGTCTTCACCCCTCCACTTT.

The V call is TRBV5-6, the J call TRBJ2-3, with TRBD2 identical over 12 bases. Germline assignment: CDR1 SGHDT and CDR2 YYEEEE. The V segment lost 2 bases and the J segment 2 bases; nucleotides outside the gene matches: 12. The CDR3 loop spans 19 amino acids. DNA for the CDR3: TGTGCCAGCAGCTTAAGGGGACTAGCGGGCCGTGGGGACACAGATACGCAGTATTTT. It translates to CASSLRGLAGRGDTDTQYF.

This chain uses TRBV19 with TRBJ2-3, with a weak D call TRBD2 (5 bases). The CDR3 contains 15 residues. Germline CDR1 LNHDA, CDR2 SQIVND (reference sequence). V gave up 4 bases and J gave up 0 bases, with 11 bases separating them. This CDR3 is CASSKGLSSTDTQYF. CDR3 bases: TGTGCCAGTAGTAAAGGACTTTCTAGCACAGATACGCAGTATTTT.

The V gene is TRBV5-6, the J gene TRBJ2-3; D assignment may be TRBD1 or TRBD2 (6 bases each). V was trimmed by 4 bases and J by 0 bases, leaving 12 bases between them. From germline, CDR1 is SGHDT and CDR2 YYEEEE. The CDR3 is 15 residues long. This CDR3 reads CASSIGGTSTDTQYF. As DNA, the CDR3 is TGTGCCAGCAGCATAGGGGGGACGAGCACAGATACGCAGTATTTT.